This is a list of T cell receptor beta chains from one sample in a study of blood T cell repertoires in COVID-19. Assay used: immunoSEQ multiplex PCR; TCRdb lists only in-frame clones, some missing. Among around 250,000 clones listed, 80% to 90% were seen once. Sequenced: PBMCs or T cells enriched from blood (not recorded which). These receptors were taken from a woman between 40 and 55 years old who had been exposed to COVID-19. Both conserved end residues are part of each CDR3. A D gene is named only where the DNA matches it firmly.

v_gene	d_gene	j_gene	CDR3aa	CDR3nt
TRBV29-1	-	TRBJ2-1	CSVRGGGIASYNEQFF	TGCAGCGTCCGAGGGGGGGGAATAGCCTCCTACAATGAGCAGTTCTTC
TRBV19	-	TRBJ1-3	CASRSSGNTIYF	TGTGCCAGTAGGAGCTCTGGAAACACCATATATTTT
TRBV5-1	TRBD1	TRBJ1-1	CASSRDRGGVNTEAFF	TGTGCCAGCAGCCGGGACAGGGGTGGGGTGAACACTGAAGCTTTCTTT
TRBV3-1/TRBV3-2	TRBD1	TRBJ1-2	CASSHRDRNYGYTF	TGTGCCAGCAGCCATCGGGACAGGAACTATGGCTACACCTTC
TRBV18	-	TRBJ2-2	CASSPGEALTGELFF	TGTGCCAGCTCACCTGGGGAGGCCCTCACCGGGGAGCTGTTTTTT
TRBV5-4	-	TRBJ2-1	CASSPGGSSYNEQFF	TGTGCCAGCAGCCCGGGTGGTAGCTCCTACAATGAGCAGTTCTTC
TRBV29-1	-	TRBJ2-7	CSARGQSSYEQYF	TGCAGCGCCAGAGGACAGAGCTCCTACGAGCAGTACTTC
TRBV2	-	TRBJ2-5	CAREAGELGAGETQYF	TGTGCCAGAGAGGCAGGGGAGTTAGGGGCCGGAGAGACCCAGTACTTC
TRBV6-6	-	TRBJ1-2	CASSQFGLQGYGYTF	TGTGCCAGCAGTCAATTCGGATTACAGGGTTATGGCTACACCTTC
TRBV20-1	-	TRBJ1-5	CSASGTYSNQPQHF	TGCAGTGCTAGTGGGACATATAGCAATCAGCCCCAGCATTTT
TRBV7-3	-	TRBJ1-3	CASSPGGRSGNTIYF	TGTGCCAGCAGCCCCGGGGGGCGCTCTGGAAACACCATATATTTT
TRBV12-3/TRBV12-4	-	TRBJ1-5	CASTPRGNQPQHF	TGTGCCAGCACCCCCAGGGGCAATCAGCCCCAGCATTTT
TRBV28	-	TRBJ2-3	CAIGGAPDTQYF	TGTGCCATAGGGGGGGCCCCAGATACGCAGTATTTT
TRBV5-4	-	TRBJ2-3	CASSLKDQGSTDTQYF	TGTGCCAGCAGCTTGAAAGACCAGGGGAGCACAGATACGCAGTATTTT
TRBV5-4	-	TRBJ2-7	CASSFGGAGEQYF	TGTGCCAGCAGCTTTGGGGGGGCGGGCGAGCAGTACTTC
TRBV18	TRBD1	TRBJ1-2	CASSVTGTGGSNYGYTF	TGTGCCAGCTCCGTTACCGGGACAGGGGGCTCTAACTATGGCTACACCTTC
TRBV11-1	-	TRBJ2-1	CASSTTGTASYNEQFF	TGTGCCAGCAGCACGACCGGGACTGCCTCCTACAATGAGCAGTTCTTC
TRBV11-3	-	TRBJ1-1	CASSFLGSEAFF	TGTGCCAGCAGTTTTCTCGGGTCTGAAGCTTTCTTT
TRBV4-2	TRBD1	TRBJ1-6	CASSPLGQANSPLHF	TGTGCCAGCAGCCCCCTCGGACAGGCTAATTCACCCCTCCACTTT
TRBV29-1	TRBD1	TRBJ2-2	CSARRDRGPGELFF	TGCAGCGCTAGAAGGGACAGGGGACCCGGGGAGCTGTTTTTT
TRBV27	TRBD1	TRBJ1-6	CASSPSTGETNSPLHF	TGTGCCAGCAGTCCATCGACAGGGGAAACGAATTCACCCCTCCACTTT
TRBV3-1/TRBV3-2	-	TRBJ1-4	CASSQAQVANEKLFF	TGTGCCAGCAGCCAAGCTCAGGTGGCTAATGAAAAACTGTTTTTT
TRBV7-3	-	TRBJ1-1	CASSLGREAGTEAFF	TGTGCCAGCAGCTTAGGTCGGGAGGCGGGTACTGAAGCTTTCTTT
TRBV10-3	TRBD1	TRBJ1-2	CAISDMDRANYGYTF	TGTGCCATCAGTGACATGGACAGGGCTAACTATGGCTACACCTTC
TRBV9	-	TRBJ1-5	CASSAAGTTDQPQHF	TGTGCCAGCAGCGCCGCCGGGACAACCGATCAGCCCCAGCATTTT
TRBV27	-	TRBJ1-5	CASSPRRNPASYYSQPQHF	TGTGCCAGCAGTCCCCGACGCAACCCGGCAAGCTACTATAGTCAGCCCCAGCATTTT
TRBV28	TRBD1	TRBJ1-3	CATHQGTASGNTIYF	TGTGCCACCCACCAGGGGACAGCCTCTGGAAACACCATATATTTT
TRBV28	TRBD2	TRBJ2-1	CASSLIGGSSYNEQFF	TGTGCCAGCAGTCTAATCGGGGGGAGCTCCTACAATGAGCAGTTCTTC
TRBV10-3	-	TRBJ2-1	CAIRSPSYNEQFF	TGTGCCATCAGGAGCCCCTCCTACAATGAGCAGTTCTTC
TRBV19	-	TRBJ1-5	CASSSWRGLSNQPQHF	TGTGCCAGTAGTAGTTGGAGGGGACTTAGCAATCAGCCCCAGCATTTT
TRBV5-6	-	TRBJ1-2	CASSLLWGGVRGYTF	TGTGCCAGCAGCCTCCTGTGGGGGGGGGTTCGTGGCTACACCTTC
TRBV3-1/TRBV3-2	-	TRBJ1-4	CASSQEATGLFF	TGTGCCAGCAGCCAAGAGGCGACGGGACTGTTTTTT
TRBV5-1	-	TRBJ1-1	CASRLQGVTEAFF	TGCGCCAGCAGGCTACAGGGTGTCACTGAAGCTTTCTTT
TRBV9	-	TRBJ2-3	CASSTPGPSTDTQYF	TGTGCCAGCAGCACGCCTGGGCCCTCCACAGATACGCAGTATTTT
TRBV5-1	-	TRBJ2-5	CASSLTGSLQETQYF	TGCGCCAGCAGCTTGACAGGAAGTTTGCAAGAGACCCAGTACTTC
TRBV9	-	TRBJ1-3	CASSVGAGIGNTIYF	TGTGCCAGCAGCGTAGGGGCAGGGATAGGAAACACCATATATTTT
TRBV2	-	TRBJ1-4	CASRGRDKANEKLFF	TGTGCCAGCAGGGGCCGGGATAAGGCTAATGAAAAACTGTTTTTT
TRBV11-2	-	TRBJ2-1	CASSLEDGGGPRNKEQFF	TGTGCCAGCAGCTTAGAGGATGGGGGGGGGCCCCGTAATAAGGAGCAGTTCTTC
TRBV7-9	TRBD2	TRBJ2-1	CASSSAGTSGRISYNEQFF	TGTGCCAGCAGCAGCGCCGGGACTAGCGGGAGGATTTCCTACAATGAGCAGTTCTTC
TRBV18	-	TRBJ1-1	CASSPQATLSTEAFF	TGTGCCAGCTCACCCCAGGCCACCCTAAGCACTGAAGCTTTCTTT
TRBV5-1	TRBD1	TRBJ1-2	CASSSQGDGYTF	TGTGCCAGCAGCTCACAGGGGGATGGCTACACCTTC
TRBV9	TRBD1	TRBJ1-1	CASSEGTGGGGTEAFF	TGTGCCAGCAGCGAGGGGACAGGGGGCGGAGGGACTGAAGCTTTCTTT